This T cell receptor beta chain derives from a study of metastatic and nonmetastatic thyroid tumors. The wider study: For malignant and benign thyroid patients, tumor or nodule tissue and blood were the sources whose repertoires were compared. Broader study findings: When malignant thyroid tumors were compared with benign nodules, TCR beta diversity was reportedly significantly higher in the malignant tumors. This held in both blood and tumor samples.

Trimming cost V 8 bases and J 3 bases; bases outside gene matches: 5. The CDR3 sequence is 14 residues long. The V gene's germline CDR1 is KGHDR and CDR2 SFDVKD. A word on this clone: The antigen remains unidentified.

Original methodology: A papillary thyroid cancer distant-metastasis classifier was built from CDR3 differences across clinicopathological groups. With MiXCR, TCRdb reprocessed the PCR reads. Clone size and V and J calls follow TCRdb, not the original study. The sample has 30,000 to 45,000 clones; roughly 28% are singletons. Patients were all untreated before their thyroid surgery. Sequenced material: blood. This chain joins TRBV24-1 and TRBJ2-5, with 10 bases matching TRBD1. This clonotype was sampled from a male donor with papillary thyroid cancer or a benign thyroid nodule (not recorded which). Some clones in this sample may be carry-over from other donors' samples. CDR3 nucleotide sequence: TGTGCCACCACCCCTGGGACAGGGGAAGAGACCCAGTACTTC. It is translated as CATTPGTGEETQYF.